A selection of T cell receptor beta chains follows, all from one sample in a study of blood T cells in healthy people across ages. TCRdb re-derived calls from the 5' RACE reads in MiXCR, one entry per CDR3 protein. Among fewer than 950,000 distinct CDR3 sequences listed, less than 70% were seen once. Sequencing used blood. The receptors stem from a man at least 80 years old in good health. Each CDR3 is given with its conserved first and last residue. A D gene is named only where the DNA matches it firmly. Rows give clone size only sometimes, using once, few, many, or a class for an expanded clone.

TRBJ1-6 . TRBV6-5 TRBD1 CASSYRGQYSSPLHF TGTGCCAGCAGTTACCGGGGACAGTACAGTTCACCCCTCCACTTT
TRBJ2-1 few TRBV28 TRBD2 CASSFHKLAGGVNEQFF TGTGCCAGCAGTTTCCACAAACTAGCGGGAGGCGTCAATGAGCAGTTCTTC
TRBJ2-1 . TRBV10-3 . CAIRKTSRGSYNEQFF TGTGCCATCAGAAAGACTAGTAGGGGCTCCTACAATGAGCAGTTCTTC
TRBJ2-7 . TRBV5-1 . CASSSTAQGVSEQYF TGCGCCAGCAGCTCCACGGCACAGGGAGTAAGCGAGCAGTACTTC
TRBJ1-2 . TRBV5-1 . CASSQDGETNYGYTF TGCGCCAGCAGCCAGGACGGGGAAACTAACTATGGCTACACCTTC
TRBJ2-3 . TRBV12-3/TRBV12-4 . CASRKGQGQRYAYF TGTGCCAGCCGCAAAGGACAAGGCCAGAGATACGCGTATTTT
TRBJ1-2 . TRBV3-1 . CASSQAETVYGYTF TGTGCCAGCAGCCAAGCAGAGACGGTCTATGGCTACACCTTC
TRBJ2-5 few TRBV7-9 TRBD2 CASNPVRTRSTQQYF TGTGCCAGCAACCCAGTGAGGACTAGGTCCACCCAGCAGTACTTC
TRBJ2-3 few TRBV4-2 TRBD2 CASSQDGTSRYAYF TGTGCCAGCAGCCAAGACGGGACTAGCAGATACGCGTATTTT
TRBJ2-3 few TRBV2 . CASSEQGDTQYF TGTGCCAGCAGTGAACAGGGGGATACGCAGTATTTT
TRBJ2-6 few TRBV27 TRBD1 CASRLLGTGASGANVLTF TGTGCCAGCAGACTATTAGGGACAGGGGCCTCCGGGGCCAACGTCCTGACTTTC
TRBJ2-1 . TRBV5-1 . CASSLGFTEQVF TGCGCCAGCAGCCTGGGCTTCACCGAGCAGGTCTTC
TRBJ2-3 few TRBV6-6 TRBD1 CASSYPGTGKPDTQYF TGTGCCAGCAGTTATCCCGGGACAGGGAAACCAGATACGCAGTATTTT
TRBJ1-5 few TRBV15 TRBD1 CATSSLQGAEPQHF TGTGCCACCAGCAGCTTACAGGGGGCTGAGCCCCAGCATTTT
TRBJ1-2 few TRBV27 . CASRPQGTLSYGYTF TGTGCCAGCAGGCCACAGGGAACACTTAGCTATGGCTACACCTTC
TRBJ1-2 . TRBV25-1 TRBD1 CASSPAFWTGGYGYTF TGTGCCAGCAGTCCTGCATTTTGGACAGGGGGATATGGCTACACCTTT
TRBJ1-1 once TRBV7-9 . CASSIGGEGTEAFF TGTGCCAGCAGCATAGGGGGGGAAGGCACTGAAGCTTTCTTT
TRBJ2-5 . TRBV6-2/TRBV6-3 TRBD2 CASSYPQTSYNEQYF TGTGCCAGCAGTTACCCCCAGACTAGCTACAATGAGCAGTACTTC
TRBJ2-1 few TRBV11-2 TRBD2 CASSPMTSGRGFF TGTGCCAGCAGCCCCATGACTAGCGGGAGAGGGTTCTTC
TRBJ2-1 . TRBV4-2 TRBD2 CASSQGGLVPEQFF TGTGCCAGCAGCCAAGGGGGACTAGTCCCTGAGCAGTTCTTC
TRBJ1-1 . TRBV20-1 TRBD1 CSARDGAGGTEAFF TGCAGTGCTAGAGATGGGGCAGGGGGCACTGAAGCTTTCTTT
TRBJ2-3 once TRBV24-1 . CATSALPSDTQYF TGTGCCACCAGTGCCCTGCCCTCAGATACGCAGTATTTT
TRBJ2-1 . TRBV20-1 TRBD2 CSAVSGGSYNEQFF TGCAGTGCTGTCTCGGGGGGCTCCTACAATGAGCAGTTCTTC
TRBJ2-7 . TRBV20-1 . CSARDLQSYEQYF TGCAGTGCTAGAGATCTGCAAAGCTACGAGCAGTACTTC
TRBJ2-7 . TRBV5-1 . CASSFGGEAYEQYF TGCGCCAGCAGCTTCGGTGGGGAGGCCTACGAGCAGTACTTC
TRBJ2-7 . TRBV7-9 TRBD2 CASSLKVGQRELIYEQYF TGTGCCAGCAGCTTAAAAGTGGGTCAGCGGGAGCTGATCTACGAGCAGTACTTC
TRBJ2-7 . TRBV4-1 TRBD2 CASSLLPPGLAASYEQYF TGCGCCAGCAGCCTTCTCCCCCCCGGACTAGCGGCTTCCTACGAGCAGTACTTC
TRBJ2-4 few TRBV3-1 . CASSSPVAGARAKNIQYF TGTGCCAGCAGCTCCCCCGTAGCAGGGGCGCGGGCCAAAAACATTCAGTACTTC
TRBJ2-5 . TRBV7-9 . CASSFFGEETQYF TGTGCCAGCAGCTTCTTTGGGGAGGAGACCCAGTACTTC
TRBJ2-1 . TRBV12-5 . CASGSWGDEQFF TGTGCTAGTGGATCATGGGGGGATGAGCAGTTCTTC
TRBJ2-5 . TRBV25-1 TRBD1 CASTRDRQTQYF TGTGCCAGCACCCGGGACAGACAGACCCAGTACTTC
TRBJ2-1 many TRBV11-2 . CASSLDRGNEQFF TGTGCCAGCAGCTTAGATCGAGGCAATGAGCAGTTCTTC
TRBJ1-2 . TRBV20-1 . CSAIGGGGDYGYTF TGCAGTGCCATAGGCGGGGGGGGCGACTATGGCTACACCTTC
TRBJ2-7 once TRBV27 . CASSNGGGQRVNYEQYF TGTGCCAGCAGTAATGGGGGTGGGCAGAGGGTAAACTACGAGCAGTACTTC
TRBJ1-1 few TRBV5-1 TRBD1 CASSQTGSNTEAFF TGCGCCAGCAGCCAGACAGGGTCGAACACTGAAGCTTTCTTT
TRBJ2-5 few TRBV12-3/TRBV12-4 TRBD1 CASSFGDRGGETQYF TGTGCCAGCAGTTTCGGAGACAGGGGAGGAGAGACCCAGTACTTC
TRBJ1-2 . TRBV7-2 . CASTLGPGQPYGYTF TGTGCCAGCACCCTGGGCCCAGGACAGCCCTATGGCTACACCTTC
TRBJ1-5 once TRBV7-6 . CASSLAQGLNQPQHF TGTGCCAGCAGCTTAGCGCAGGGATTAAATCAGCCCCAGCATTTT
TRBJ2-5 . TRBV5-4 . CASSPGTAGETQYF TGTGCCAGCAGCCCCGGGACAGCGGGGGAGACCCAGTACTTC
TRBJ2-7 . TRBV7-9 TRBD2 CAGALAGGWNEQYF TGTGCCGGAGCCTTAGCGGGAGGGTGGAACGAGCAGTACTTC
TRBJ1-1 few TRBV7-6 . CASSLPLGEAFF TGTGCCAGCAGCTTACCCCTCGGTGAAGCTTTCTTT
TRBJ1-2 few TRBV18 . CASSPEGWNYGYTF TGTGCCAGCTCACCCGAAGGGTGGAACTATGGCTACACCTTC
TRBJ1-2 . TRBV20-1 . CSAVRGYTF TGCAGTGCCGTCCGTGGCTACACCTTC